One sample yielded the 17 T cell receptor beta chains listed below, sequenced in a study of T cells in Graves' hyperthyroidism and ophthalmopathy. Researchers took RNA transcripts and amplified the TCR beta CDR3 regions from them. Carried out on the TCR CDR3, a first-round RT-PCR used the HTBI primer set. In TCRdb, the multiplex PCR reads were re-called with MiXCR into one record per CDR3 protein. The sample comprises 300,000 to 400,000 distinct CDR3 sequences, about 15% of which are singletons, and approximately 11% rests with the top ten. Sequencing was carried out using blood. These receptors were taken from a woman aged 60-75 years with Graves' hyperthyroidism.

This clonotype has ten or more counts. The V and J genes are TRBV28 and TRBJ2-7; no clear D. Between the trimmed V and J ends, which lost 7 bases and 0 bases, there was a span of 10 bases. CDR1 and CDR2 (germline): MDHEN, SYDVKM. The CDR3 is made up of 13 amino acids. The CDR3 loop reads CASTLRPSYEQYF. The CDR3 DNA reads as TGTGCCAGCACCCTCAGGCCCTCCTACGAGCAGTACTTC.

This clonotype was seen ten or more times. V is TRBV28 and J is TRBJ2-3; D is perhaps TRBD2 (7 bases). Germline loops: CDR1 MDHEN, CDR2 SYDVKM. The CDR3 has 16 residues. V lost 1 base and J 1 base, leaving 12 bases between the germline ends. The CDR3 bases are TGTGCCAGCAGTTTATTAGGGGGGGGGGGCACAGATACGCAGTATTTT. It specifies CASSLLGGGGTDTQYF. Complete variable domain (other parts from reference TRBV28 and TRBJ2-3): DVKVTQSSRYLVKRTGEKVFLECVQDMDHENMFWYRQDPGLGLRLIYFSYDVKMKEKGDIPEGYSVSREKKERFSLILESASTNQTSMYLCASSLLGGGGTDTQYFGPGTRLTVL.

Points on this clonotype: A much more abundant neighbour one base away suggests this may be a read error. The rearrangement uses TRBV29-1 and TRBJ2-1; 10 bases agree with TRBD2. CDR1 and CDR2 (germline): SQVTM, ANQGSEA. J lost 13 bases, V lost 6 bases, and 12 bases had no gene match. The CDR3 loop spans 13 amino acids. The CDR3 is CSVPAGGEETQFF. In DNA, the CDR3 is TGCAGCGTCCCAGCGGGAGGGGAGGAGACCCAGTTCTTC.

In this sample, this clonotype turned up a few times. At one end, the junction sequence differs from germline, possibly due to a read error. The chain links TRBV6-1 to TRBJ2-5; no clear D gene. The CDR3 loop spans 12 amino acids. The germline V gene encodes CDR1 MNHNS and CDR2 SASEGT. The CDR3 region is CASSETTVIGDF. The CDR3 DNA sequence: TGTGCCAGCAGTGAGACGACGGTAATTGGGGACTTC.

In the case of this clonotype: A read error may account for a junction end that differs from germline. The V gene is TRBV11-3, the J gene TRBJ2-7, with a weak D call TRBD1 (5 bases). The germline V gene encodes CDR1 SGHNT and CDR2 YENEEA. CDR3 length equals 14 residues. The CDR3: CASSLTPHRNERFF. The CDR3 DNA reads TGTGCCAGCAGCCTCACTCCCCACAGGAACGAGCGATTCTTC.

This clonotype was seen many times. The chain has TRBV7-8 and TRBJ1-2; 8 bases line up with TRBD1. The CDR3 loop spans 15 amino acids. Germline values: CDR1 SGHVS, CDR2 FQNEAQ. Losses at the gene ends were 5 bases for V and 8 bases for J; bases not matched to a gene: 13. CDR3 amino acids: CASSDRRTGRYGYTF. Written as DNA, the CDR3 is TGTGCCAGCAGCGACCGACGGACAGGGAGATACGGCTACACCTTC.

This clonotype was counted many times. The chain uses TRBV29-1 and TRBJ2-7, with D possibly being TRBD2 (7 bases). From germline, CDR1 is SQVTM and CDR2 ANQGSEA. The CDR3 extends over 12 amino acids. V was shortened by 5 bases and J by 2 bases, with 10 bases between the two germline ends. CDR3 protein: CSVRGGAYEQYF. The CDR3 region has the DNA TGCAGCGTTCGAGGGGGGGCCTACGAGCAGTACTTC.

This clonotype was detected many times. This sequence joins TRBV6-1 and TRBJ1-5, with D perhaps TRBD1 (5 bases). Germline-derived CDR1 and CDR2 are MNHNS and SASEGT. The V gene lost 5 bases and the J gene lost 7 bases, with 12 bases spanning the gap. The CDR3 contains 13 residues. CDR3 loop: CASSRGIPQPQHF. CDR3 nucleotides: TGTGCCAGCAGTAGGGGAATTCCACAGCCCCAGCATTTT.

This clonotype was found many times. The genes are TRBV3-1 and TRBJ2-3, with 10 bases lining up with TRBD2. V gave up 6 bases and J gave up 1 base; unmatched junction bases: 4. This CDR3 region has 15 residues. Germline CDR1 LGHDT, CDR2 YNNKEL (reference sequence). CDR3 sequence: CASRRSGRGTDTQYF. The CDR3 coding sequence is TGTGCCAGCAGGAGGAGCGGGAGGGGCACAGATACGCAGTATTTT.

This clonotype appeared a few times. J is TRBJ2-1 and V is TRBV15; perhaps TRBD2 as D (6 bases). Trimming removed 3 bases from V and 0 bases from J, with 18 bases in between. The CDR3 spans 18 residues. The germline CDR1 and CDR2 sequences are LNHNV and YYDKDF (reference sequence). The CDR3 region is CATSSTTLAEGSYNEQFF. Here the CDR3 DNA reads TGTGCCACCAGCAGTACAACCTTAGCGGAAGGCTCCTACAATGAGCAGTTCTTC.

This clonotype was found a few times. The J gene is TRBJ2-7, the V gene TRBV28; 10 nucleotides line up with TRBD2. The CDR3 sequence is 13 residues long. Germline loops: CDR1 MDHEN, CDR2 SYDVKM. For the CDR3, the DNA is TGTACCATTCTAGCGGGAGACTCCTACGAGCAGTACTTC. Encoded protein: CTILAGDSYEQYF.

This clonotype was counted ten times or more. This chain's CDR3 is CSARDTSGTQETQYF. The CDR3 nucleotides are TGCAGTGCTAGAGATACTAGCGGGACCCAAGAGACCCAGTACTTC. The genes are TRBV20-1 and TRBJ2-5; 10 bases fit TRBD2. The CDR3 sequence is 15 residues long. Germline assignment: CDR1 DFQATT and CDR2 SNEGSKA (reference sequence). V gave up 0 bases and J gave up 1 base; unmatched junction bases: 2.

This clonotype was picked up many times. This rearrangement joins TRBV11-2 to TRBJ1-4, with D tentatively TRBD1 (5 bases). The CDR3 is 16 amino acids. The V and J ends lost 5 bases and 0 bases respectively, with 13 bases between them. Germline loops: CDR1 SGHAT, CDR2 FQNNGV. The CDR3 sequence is CASSLPRGSTNEKLFF. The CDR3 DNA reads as TGTGCCAGCAGCCTCCCCCGGGGCTCAACTAATGAAAAACTGTTTTTT.

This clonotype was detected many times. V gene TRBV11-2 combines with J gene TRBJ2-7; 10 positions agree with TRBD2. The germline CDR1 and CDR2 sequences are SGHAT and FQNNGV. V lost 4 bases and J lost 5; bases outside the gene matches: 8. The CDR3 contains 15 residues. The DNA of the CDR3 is TGTGCCAGCAGCTCCGGGACTAGCGTGTTGAACGAGCAGTACTTC. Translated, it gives CASSSGTSVLNEQYF.

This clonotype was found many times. CDR3 bases: TGCGCCAGCAGCAGAGCGGGAGTTGCAGATACGCAGTATTTT. It encodes CASSRAGVADTQYF. V gene TRBV5-1 combines with J gene TRBJ2-3; 8 bases map to TRBD2. The V gene's germline CDR1 is SGHRS and CDR2 YFSETQ. The CDR3 totals 14 residues. V was pared by 4 bases and J by 4 bases, with 5 bases of the junction left unmatched.

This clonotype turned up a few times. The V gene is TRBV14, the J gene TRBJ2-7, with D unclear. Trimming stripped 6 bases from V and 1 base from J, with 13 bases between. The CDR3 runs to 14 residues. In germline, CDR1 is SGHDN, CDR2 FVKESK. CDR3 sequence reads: CASSDGRFSYEQYF. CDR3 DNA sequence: TGTGCCAGCAGTGATGGACGGTTTTCCTACGAGCAGTACTTC.

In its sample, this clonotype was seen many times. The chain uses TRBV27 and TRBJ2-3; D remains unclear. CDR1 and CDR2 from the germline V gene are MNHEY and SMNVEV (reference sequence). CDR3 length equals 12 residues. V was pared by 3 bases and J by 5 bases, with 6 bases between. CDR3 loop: CASSFWGDTQYF. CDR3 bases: TGTGCCAGCAGTTTTTGGGGAGATACGCAGTATTTT.